This paragraph reports one T cell receptor beta chain. What it recognizes is unknown. There are 13 residues in the CDR3. The V gene's germline CDR1 is SGHRS and CDR2 YFSETQ. Between the trimmed V and J ends, which lost 4 bases and 8 bases, there was a span of 13 bases. This entry belongs to a study of OX40 agonist ivuxolimab in advanced cancers. Study-level information: Patients received intravenous ivuxolimab every 2 weeks at 0.01 to 10 mg/kg. Each dose-escalation patient presented with hepatocellular carcinoma, melanoma, renal cell or head and neck cancer. Partial responses were achieved by three patients: one hepatocellular carcinoma, two cutaneous melanoma. General study findings and limits: Clonal expansion in partial responders at 0.1-3.0 mg/kg ranked among the lowest.

The data were produced by immunoSEQ multiplex PCR, yet TCRdb's version contains in-frame clones alone and is incomplete. There are tens of thousands of clones in the sample; about nine tenths occur only once, and around 2.8% lies in the top ten. Sequencing used CD4+ or CD8+ T cells sorted from blood, obtained in a trial of the OX40 agonist ivuxolimab. The rearrangement joins TRBV5-1 to TRBJ2-4; D tentatively reads TRBD1 or TRBD2 (6 bases each). The origin of this receptor is an adult with an advanced solid tumor such as melanoma, head and neck, liver or kidney cancer. The CDR3 sequence: CASSGGLYDIQYF. DNA of the CDR3: TGCGCCAGCAGCGGGGGGCTATATGACATTCAGTACTTC.